The 10 T cell receptor beta chains given below trace back to one sample, sequenced in a study of blood T cells in healthy people across ages (dated by TCRdb to the mid-2010s). Library generation was performed with 5' RACE. The sequencer listed for this sample is Illumina HiSeq 2500. A second PCR of about 7 to 12 cycles was run with a J-beta primer mix and a sample-barcoded 5' primer. In-frame beta chains were kept once TCRdb had trimmed the public reads at Q25 with fastp and called clones with MiXCR. Rows with a matching CDR3 protein are joined into one entry that keeps the most common DNA and genes. Counted in this sample were about 1,500,000 distinct CDR3 sequences; roughly 45% of them appeared once. Under 8% of the sample goes to the ten largest clones. The specimen was blood. The source of these receptors is a woman younger than 30 in good health.

This rearrangement joins TRBV6-4 to TRBJ2-7; D unclear. Germline values: CDR1 MRHNA, CDR2 SNTAGT. This CDR3 has 14 amino acids. V was pared by 4 bases and J by 2 bases, with 12 bases between. CDR3 residues: CASSGRWQTYEQYF. CDR3 coding DNA: TGTGCCAGCAGTGGGCGATGGCAGACCTACGAGCAGTACTTC.

This clonotype showed up many times. V usage is TRBV27 and J usage is TRBJ2-3, with D uncertain. The CDR3 has 14 amino acids. V gave up 2 bases and J gave up 0 bases, with 6 bases separating them. The germline V gene has CDR1 MNHEY and CDR2 SMNVEV (reference sequence). Here the CDR3 reads CASSLGISTDTQYF. DNA for the CDR3: TGTGCCAGCAGTTTAGGTATTAGCACAGATACGCAGTATTTT.

This clonotype was seen a handful of times. The chain links TRBV20-1 to TRBJ1-5; D gene ambiguous. CDR3 length: 15 residues. The V gene's germline CDR1 is DFQATT and CDR2 SNEGSKA (reference sequence). V gave up 5 bases and J gave up 0 bases, with 14 bases separating them. Written as DNA, the CDR3 is TGCAGTGCTGAGAATTTGGAGACTAGCAATCAGCCCCAGCATTTT. Protein product: CSAENLETSNQPQHF.

The CDR3: CASSQRLGSRSSSYEQYF. As DNA, the CDR3 is TGTGCCAGCAGCCAAAGGCTCGGATCGCGCTCCAGCTCCTACGAGCAGTACTTC. J is TRBJ2-7 and V is TRBV3-1, with D unclear. This CDR3 contains 18 residues. Deletions cut 2 bases from V and 0 bases from J, with 20 bases between. Germline V gene data show CDR1 as LGHDT and CDR2 as YNNKEL (reference sequence).

This rearrangement joins TRBV5-5 to TRBJ2-4; 8 nucleotides agree with TRBD1. The junction had 11 bases not matched to a gene; V was cut back by 5 bases and J by 4 bases. Per germline, CDR1 SGHKS and CDR2 YYEKEE (reference sequence). The CDR3 contains 16 residues. The CDR3: CASRQGGQGTKNIQYF. In nucleotides, the CDR3 is TGTGCCAGCAGACAGGGCGGACAGGGAACAAAAAACATTCAGTACTTC.

This chain links TRBV20-1 with TRBJ2-1; 13 bases agree with TRBD2. V was pared by 1 base and J by 5 bases, with 8 bases of the junction left unmatched. The CDR3 is 17 amino acids. From germline, CDR1 is DFQATT and CDR2 SNEGSKA (reference sequence). The CDR3 region has the DNA TGCAGTGCTAGAGGCTTCGGACTAGCGGGAGATGACAATGAGCAGTTCTTC. The encoded protein is CSARGFGLAGDDNEQFF.

This clonotype appeared a few times. The CDR3 protein is CASSLLTPGQGRLVYGYTF. The DNA of the CDR3 is TGTGCCAGCAGCTTATTGACGCCGGGACAGGGTCGGTTGGTATATGGCTACACCTTC. The V gene is TRBV6-5, the J gene TRBJ1-2; 9 bases are a match to TRBD1. Germline loops: CDR1 MNHEY, CDR2 SVGAGI. V shed 6 bases, J shed 5 bases, and the junction held 22 bases outside the gene matches. This CDR3 is 19 amino acids long.

This clonotype is a singleton in its sample. The chain couples TRBV6-1 to TRBJ2-5; unclear D gene. Germline-derived CDR1 and CDR2 are MNHNS and SASEGT. V lost 8 bases, J lost 3 bases, and 16 bases lay in between. The CDR3 consists of 14 residues. The CDR3, as DNA: TGTGCCAGCGGTCGGCGGTCCTTTGAAGAGACCCAGTACTTC. Its translation: CASGRRSFEETQYF.

The J gene is TRBJ2-2, the V gene TRBV27, with 9 bases aligning to TRBD1. The CDR3 spans 16 residues. Germline trimming cut 4 bases from V and 4 bases from J; bases unmatched to any gene: 7. The V gene's germline CDR1 is MNHEY and CDR2 SMNVEV (reference sequence). The CDR3 DNA sequence: TGTGCCAGCAGTTACCAACAGGGGGCGGGCACCGGGGAGCTGTTTTTT. Translated, it gives CASSYQQGAGTGELFF.

This rearrangement joins TRBV11-3 to TRBJ2-7; TRBD2 might be the D (6 bases). The CDR3 has 16 residues. Trimming removed 1 base from V and 5 bases from J, with 18 bases in between. Germline CDR1 reads SGHNT; CDR2 reads YENEEA. This CDR3 reads CASSLGLGASVDEQYF. The DNA for the CDR3 is TGTGCCAGCAGCTTAGGCTTAGGGGCTAGCGTGGACGAGCAGTACTTC.